What follows describes a single T cell receptor beta chain. Antigen specificity is unknown. Expressed TCRB transcripts got sequenced, as all isolated RNA was reverse transcribed. The method was immunoSEQ multiplex PCR; TCRdb's version includes in-frame clones alone and lacks a portion of them. The data contain hundreds of thousands of clones, around 15% of them singletons. This specimen belongs to a study of beta chain features in type 1 diabetes. Study at large: Examination of sorted cells across all samples involved around 100,000,000 cells. Study-level results: Across all four CD4+ subsets, people with type 1 diabetes showed modestly shorter TCRB CDR3s.

V was trimmed by 3 bases and J by 0 bases, leaving 5 bases between them. Germline assignment: CDR1 SGDLS and CDR2 YYNGEE. The CDR3 is made up of 13 amino acids. Each of the CD4+ naive, central memory, regulatory and stem cell-like memory populations was sorted via CD45RO/CCR7/CD25/CD127/CD95/CD27. Sequencing used naive CD4+ T cells from blood. The clonotype originates from a man aged 18 to 35 with type 1 diabetes. The V and J genes are TRBV9 and TRBJ2-3; D remains unclear. The CDR3 protein is CASSDLSTDTQYF. CDR3 DNA: TGTGCCAGCAGCGACCTTAGCACAGATACGCAGTATTTT. The variable domain in full, completed from reference TRBV9 and TRBJ2-3, reads DSGVTQTPKHLITATGQRVTLRCSPRSGDLSVYWYQQSLDQGLQFLIQYYNGEERAKGNILERFSAQQFPDLHSELNLSSLELGDSALYFCASSDLSTDTQYFGPGTRLTVL.